The clone carrying this T cell receptor beta chain turned up a few times. V shed 5 bases and J shed 7 bases, with 24 bases lying between them. The CDR3 runs to 17 residues. The germline gives CDR1 LNHNV, CDR2 YYDKDF (reference sequence). TCRdb reprocessed the 5' RACE reads via MiXCR and lists one record per CDR3 protein. The table shows about 170,000 distinct CDR3 sequences, with 9.5% to 11% occurring only once. The data derive from a study of T cells after yellow fever vaccination. The sequence came from a man aged 18 to 35 who received the YFV17D yellow fever vaccine. Specimen: CD8+ T cells sorted from PBMCs, collected 15 days after the yellow fever booster vaccination. This rearrangement joins TRBV15 to TRBJ2-1, with D possibly being TRBD1 (6 bases). CDR3 sequence (DNA): TGTGCCACCAGCGGGGGTCGTAACAGGGATGGAACGAATGAGCAGTTCTTC. Its protein is CATSGGRNRDGTNEQFF.